Presented here are 14 T cell receptor beta chains from one specimen sequenced in a study of graft-versus-host responses after intestinal transplantation. Measured with immunoSEQ multiplex PCR; TCRdb has only the in-frame clones, and not every one. The data show over 35,000 clones, about 90% seen once. Sequencing used PBMCs, obtained around 330 days after intestinal transplant. The receptor set was obtained from a human patient who received an intestinal transplant, so some T cells may come from the graft donor.

The V call is TRBV5-1, the J call TRBJ2-5, with D hard to call. Trimming removed 0 bases at V and 1 base at J, with 7 bases between. CDR1 is SGHRS, CDR2 YFSETQ, per germline. This CDR3 contains 14 residues. The CDR3, as DNA: TGCGCCAGCAGCTTGGGGTCAGTCCAAGAGACCCAGTACTTC. It translates to CASSLGSVQETQYF.

The chain is built from TRBV6-4 and TRBJ1-4; D ambiguous. The CDR3 contains 13 residues. CDR1 is MRHNA and CDR2 is SNTAGT in the germline V gene. Trimming cost V 0 bases and J 8 bases, with 7 bases left between them. CDR3 sequence reads: CASSDSIGEKLFF. Written as DNA, the CDR3 is TGTGCCAGCAGTGACTCGATAGGGGAAAAACTGTTTTTT.

The chain employs TRBV4-1 and TRBJ1-1, with 8 nucleotides matching TRBD1. CDR1 and CDR2 (germline): MGHRA, YSYEKL. The CDR3 contains 15 residues. J gave up 0 bases and V 7 bases, and 7 bases lay outside the gene matches. The CDR3 DNA follows: TGCGCCAGCAATAGACAGGGGAAGATGAACACTGAAGCTTTCTTT. Translation gives CASNRQGKMNTEAFF.

J is TRBJ1-1 and V is TRBV28, with unresolved D. Looked up from germline, CDR1 is MDHEN and CDR2 is SYDVKM. V lost 1 base to trimming and J lost 1 base, with 7 bases between them. CDR3 length: 14 residues. For the CDR3, the DNA is TGTGCCAGCAGTTTATCGCGGGCGAACACTGAAGCTTTCTTT. It yields the protein CASSLSRANTEAFF.

The chain recombines TRBV7-9 with TRBJ2-5; D may be TRBD1 (6 bases). CDR1 is SEHNR, CDR2 FQNEAQ, per germline (reference sequence). V was cut by 5 bases and J by 0 bases, with 10 bases left in between. The CDR3 loop spans 14 amino acids. This CDR3 reads CASSRTGYQETQYF. As DNA, the CDR3 is TGTGCCAGCAGCCGCACAGGGTACCAAGAGACCCAGTACTTC.

The rearrangement joins TRBV18 to TRBJ2-3; D is perhaps TRBD2 (6 bases). Germline V gene lookup returns CDR1 KGHSH and CDR2 LQKENI. V shed 0 bases and J shed 4 bases, with 14 bases lying between them. The CDR3 runs 16 residues. The CDR3 sequence: CASSPPFGGVADTQYF. The CDR3 nucleotides read TGTGCCAGCTCACCACCGTTTGGAGGGGTAGCAGATACGCAGTATTTT.

This clone was counted a single time. The chain employs TRBV4-1 and TRBJ2-2, with 15 bases aligning to TRBD2. CDR3 length: 17 residues. In germline, CDR1 is MGHRA, CDR2 YSYEKL. V was clipped by 3 bases and J by 4 bases; unmatched bases: 3. The CDR3 spells CASSQGGLAGGTGELFF. CDR3 coding DNA: TGCGCCAGCAGCCAGGGGGGACTAGCGGGAGGCACCGGGGAGCTGTTTTTT.

The CDR3 region is CASSVKYEQYF. CDR3 bases: TGTGCCAGCAGTGTCAAGTACGAGCAGTACTTC. The V gene is TRBV6-1, the J gene TRBJ2-7; D not certain. The V end lost 4 bases, the J end lost 4 bases, and 5 bases lay between the germline ends. CDR3 size: 11 residues. Per the germline V gene, CDR1 is MNHNS and CDR2 is SASEGT.

The V call is TRBV5-1, the J call TRBJ1-3, with 9 bases matching TRBD1. The germline V gene has CDR1 SGHRS and CDR2 YFSETQ. V was pared by 5 bases and J by 4 bases, with 10 bases of the junction left unmatched. The CDR3 loop spans 16 amino acids. CDR3 amino acids: CASREVQGAAGNTIYF. CDR3 sequence (DNA): TGCGCCAGCAGGGAGGTACAGGGGGCCGCCGGAAACACCATATATTTT.

The chain employs TRBV6-1 and TRBJ2-1, with 8 bases that match TRBD2. The V gene's germline CDR1 is MNHNS and CDR2 SASEGT. V lost 2 bases to trimming and J lost 4 bases; unmatched junction nucleotides: 7. CDR3 size: 16 residues. DNA for the CDR3: TGTGCCAGCAGTGAACGGGGGGGACCCCCTTACAATGAGCAGTTCTTC. Translated: CASSERGGPPYNEQFF.

The gene calls are TRBV6-1 and TRBJ2-3, with TRBD2 matching over 13 bases. This CDR3 has 19 amino acids. The germline V gene encodes CDR1 MNHNS and CDR2 SASEGT. The junction had 9 bases not matched to a gene; V was cut back by 0 bases and J by 3 bases. For the CDR3, the DNA is TGTGCCAGCAGTGAAGCCCCCTCGACTAGCGGGGGGACGACAGATACGCAGTATTTT. It translates to CASSEAPSTSGGTTDTQYF.

This chain connects TRBV7-3 to TRBJ2-3; D is uncertain. The ends were cut back, 2 bases at V and 2 bases at J, with 11 bases in the middle. Germline-derived CDR1 and CDR2 are SGHTA and FQGTGA. The length of the CDR3 is 15 residues. The CDR3 bases are TGTGCCAGCAGCTTATTAGCATCAAACACAGATACGCAGTATTTT. Its protein product is CASSLLASNTDTQYF.

This clone was seen once. The chain has TRBV30 and TRBJ2-5; possible D gene TRBD2, 6 bases. This CDR3 is 12 amino acids long. The germline V gene has CDR1 GTSNPN and CDR2 SVGIG (reference sequence). With 7 bases removed from V and 6 bases from J, the gap between germline ends came to 15 bases. The CDR3 sequence is CAYRGSAKTQYF. CDR3 DNA sequence: TGTGCCTACCGGGGGTCCGCAAAGACCCAGTACTTC.

This chain joins TRBV2 and TRBJ2-5; weak D call: TRBD2 (6 bases). In germline, CDR1 is SNHLY, CDR2 FYNNEI. V lost 8 bases and J lost 0, with 19 bases in between. This CDR3 region has 16 residues. The CDR3 is CASRGPRDLYQETQYF. The CDR3 nucleotides are TGTGCCAGCCGCGGACCGCGGGATCTATACCAAGAGACCCAGTACTTC.